Presented here are 28 T cell receptor beta chains from one specimen sequenced in a study of human thymus T cells (dated by TCRdb to 2018 to 2021). The protocol used for the library was the immunoSEQ multiplex PCR assay. In TCRdb, the immuneACCESS table is reduced to in-frame sequences with V and J assigned. These tables do not hold every clone; where another copy was compared, an unresolved V gene accounts for under half, and the others remain unexplained. This sample is represented by some 44,000 clones; 95% of them were singletons. Together, the top ten hold roughly 0.16% of the sample. Sequenced: blood. All receptors derive from a girl less than two years old with a congenital heart defect but otherwise immunologically healthy.

The rearrangement links TRBV7-3 to TRBJ2-5; D is perhaps TRBD1 (6 bases). Germline CDR1 SGHTA, CDR2 FQGTGA. V lost 5 bases, J lost 5 bases, and 12 bases lay in between. The length of the CDR3 is 13 residues. CDR3 residues: CASSPGVGETQYF. The CDR3 region has the DNA TGTGCCAGCAGCCCAGGGGTAGGGGAGACCCAGTACTTC.

The CDR3 here is CASSLGSRNNEQFF. In nucleotides, the CDR3 is TGTGCCAGCAGCTTAGGTAGCAGAAACAATGAGCAGTTCTTC. The rearrangement joins TRBV11-3 to TRBJ2-1; no clear D gene. Germline V gene data show CDR1 as SGHNT and CDR2 as YENEEA. CDR3 length: 14 residues. Trimming removed 1 base from V and 5 bases from J, with 9 bases in between.

The chain is built from TRBV6-1 and TRBJ2-4; either TRBD1 or TRBD2 may fit D (5 bases each). With 2 bases removed from V and 2 bases from J, the gap between germline ends came to 13 bases. The CDR3 is 16 amino acids. CDR1 MNHNS and CDR2 SASEGT come from the germline V gene. The CDR3 spells CASSEQGPGSKNIQYF. As DNA, the CDR3 is TGTGCCAGCAGTGAACAGGGCCCGGGATCCAAAAACATTCAGTACTTC.

This chain links TRBV25-1 with TRBJ1-1; D is unclear. Trimming stripped 6 bases from V and 1 base from J, with 9 bases between. CDR3 size: 13 residues. The germline V gene encodes CDR1 MGHDK and CDR2 SYGVNS. CDR3 amino acids: CASSWLENTEAFF. In nucleotides, the CDR3 is TGTGCCAGCAGCTGGTTGGAGAACACTGAAGCTTTCTTT.

The V gene is TRBV7-9, the J gene TRBJ2-1; 16 nucleotides line up with TRBD2. The CDR3 extends over 17 amino acids. Unmatched junction bases numbered 4, after V lost 0 bases and J lost 8 bases. Germline-derived CDR1 and CDR2 are SEHNR and FQNEAQ (reference sequence). In DNA form, the CDR3 reads TGTGCCAGCAGCTTAGCCGAAGGGACTAGCGGGGGGGATGAGCAGTTCTTC. It translates to CASSLAEGTSGGDEQFF.

This clone was observed a handful of times. The genes are TRBV10-3 and TRBJ2-2, with unresolved D. Germline CDR1 reads ENHRY; CDR2 reads SYGVKD. This CDR3 is 11 amino acids long. Trimming took 2 bases from V and 7 from J, leaving 2 bases between them. CDR3 bases: TGTGCCATCAGTGAGCTCGGGGAGCTGTTTTTT. Residues: CAISELGELFF.

The chain combines TRBV29-1 with TRBJ2-2; D gene uncertain. With 5 bases removed from V and 9 bases from J, the gap between germline ends came to 10 bases. Germline CDR1 SQVTM, CDR2 ANQGSEA. This CDR3 is 11 amino acids long. In nucleotides, the CDR3 is TGCAGCGTTCCCATCCACCGGGAGCTGTTTTTT. Residues: CSVPIHRELFF.

This chain joins TRBV6-4 and TRBJ1-6, with D hard to call. The CDR3 has 14 amino acids. Trimming cost V 10 bases and J 8 bases, with 18 bases left between them. CDR1 and CDR2 (germline): MRHNA, SNTAGT. The CDR3 loop reads CATHYSTGDSPLHF. The CDR3 DNA is TGTGCCACCCACTACAGTACGGGTGATTCACCCCTCCACTTT.

This clone was counted once. This chain connects TRBV28 to TRBJ2-6; TRBD2 is a possible D gene (5 bases). V lost 0 bases, J lost 0 bases, and 9 bases lay in between. The CDR3 is made up of 17 amino acids. The germline CDR1 and CDR2 sequences are MDHEN and SYDVKM. CDR3 nucleotides: TGTGCCAGCAGTTTATGGGACTTCTACTCTGGGGCCAACGTCCTGACTTTC. Residues: CASSLWDFYSGANVLTF.

This clone has a single count. The chain joins TRBV19 to TRBJ2-5; 8 bases map to TRBD2. Germline loops: CDR1 LNHDA, CDR2 SQIVND (reference sequence). The CDR3 runs to 15 residues. The V and J ends lost 3 bases and 1 base, in that order; junction bases with no gene match: 4. The CDR3 reads CASSIGGLAQETQYF. The CDR3 coding sequence is TGTGCCAGTAGTATCGGCGGACTAGCCCAAGAGACCCAGTACTTC. Using reference TRBV19 and TRBJ2-5 for the parts outside the CDR3, the full variable domain is DGGITQSPKYLFRKEGQNVTLSCEQNLNHDAMYWYRQDPGQGLRLIYYSQIVNDFQKGDIAEGYSVSREKKESFPLTVTSAQKNPTAFYLCASSIGGLAQETQYFGPGTRLLVL.

This sequence joins TRBV20-1 and TRBJ2-1; D may be TRBD2 (5 bases). V lost 6 bases and J lost 6, with 9 bases in between. Germline V gene sequence: CDR1 DFQATT, CDR2 SNEGSKA (reference sequence). The CDR3 is 11 amino acids. The DNA of the CDR3 is TGCAGTGCCACAGAGGGCAATGAGCAGTTCTTC. Its translation: CSATEGNEQFF.

The V call is TRBV7-2, the J call TRBJ2-7, with 11 bases lining up with TRBD1. The V gene end was trimmed by 5 bases and the J gene end by 5 bases; junction bases not matched to a gene: 14. The CDR3 loop spans 17 amino acids. Germline V gene data show CDR1 as SGHTA and CDR2 as FQGNSA. In nucleotides, the CDR3 is TGTGCCAGCAGCAAAAACACTGTCGGGACAGGGGGAAACGAGCAGTACTTC. Translated, it gives CASSKNTVGTGGNEQYF.

The chain recombines TRBV7-2 with TRBJ2-1; D could derive from TRBD1 or TRBD2 (5 bases each). The CDR3 runs to 16 residues. Trimming removed 1 base at V and 5 bases at J, with 15 bases between. Germline CDR1 is SGHTA and CDR2 is FQGNSA. The CDR3 region has the DNA TGTGCCAGCAGCTTAGAAGGCCAGTGGGGACACAATGAGCAGTTCTTC. It encodes CASSLEGQWGHNEQFF.

J is TRBJ1-5 and V is TRBV6-1; TRBD1 matches 7 bases. Per the germline V gene, CDR1 is MNHNS and CDR2 is SASEGT. The CDR3 length is 15 residues. V lost 7 bases to trimming and J lost 5 bases; unmatched junction nucleotides: 11. The chain's CDR3 is CASNQGQEAYQPQHF. DNA for the CDR3: TGTGCCAGCAACCAAGGACAGGAGGCATATCAGCCCCAGCATTTT.

The V gene is TRBV13, the J gene TRBJ2-3; 9 bases are shared with TRBD2. The CDR3 is 14 residues long. The germline V gene encodes CDR1 PRHDT and CDR2 FYEKMQ (reference sequence). V gave up 3 bases and J gave up 4 bases; unmatched junction bases: 2. The CDR3 sequence is CASSLAGGADTQYF. The CDR3, as DNA: TGTGCCAGCAGCTTGGCGGGAGGGGCAGATACGCAGTATTTT. Drawing the rest from reference TRBV13 and TRBJ2-3, the complete variable domain is AAGVIQSPRHLIKEKRETATLKCYPIPRHDTVYWYQQGPGQDPQFLISFYEKMQSDKGSIPDRFSAQQFSDYHSELNMSSLELGDSALYFCASSLAGGADTQYFGPGTRLTVL.

The chain uses TRBV7-9 and TRBJ2-3, with 9 bases lining up with TRBD2. V shed 5 bases, J shed 6 bases, and the junction held 9 bases outside the gene matches. The germline V gene has CDR1 SEHNR and CDR2 FQNEAQ (reference sequence). This CDR3 is 15 amino acids long. CDR3 amino acids: CASSLVPGLADTQYF. The CDR3 DNA is TGTGCCAGCAGCCTCGTCCCGGGACTAGCCGATACGCAGTATTTT.

The chain couples TRBV19 to TRBJ1-1; TRBD1 might be the D (5 bases). The CDR3 runs to 14 residues. Germline V gene sequence: CDR1 LNHDA, CDR2 SQIVND (reference sequence). Trimming took 5 bases from V and 4 from J, leaving 14 bases between them. The CDR3 DNA is TGTGCCAGTAGTTCTGGGGGGGTAATCACTGAAGCTTTCTTT. This gives the protein CASSSGGVITEAFF. Full variable domain (remainder filled in from reference TRBV19 and TRBJ1-1): DGGITQSPKYLFRKEGQNVTLSCEQNLNHDAMYWYRQDPGQGLRLIYYSQIVNDFQKGDIAEGYSVSREKKESFPLTVTSAQKNPTAFYLCASSSGGVITEAFFGQGTRLTVV.

The gene calls are TRBV7-2 and TRBJ1-2; D gene ambiguous. The CDR3 runs 16 residues. The germline V and J ends were trimmed by 2 bases and 2 bases, with 15 bases remaining between them. From germline, CDR1 is SGHTA and CDR2 FQGNSA. The CDR3 nucleotides are TGTGCCAGCAGCTTAAAGGGCCTAAGATCCAACTATGGCTACACCTTC. This translates into CASSLKGLRSNYGYTF.

This rearrangement joins TRBV6-6 to TRBJ2-7, with 9 nucleotides matching TRBD2. V lost 5 bases, J lost 2 bases, and 7 bases stayed unmatched. This CDR3 has 15 residues. Per germline, CDR1 MNHNY and CDR2 SVGAGI (reference sequence). The CDR3 DNA is TGTGCCAGCAGTGTAGCGGGAGATCGTCCCTACGAGCAGTACTTC. It encodes CASSVAGDRPYEQYF.

The J gene is TRBJ2-7, the V gene TRBV5-1; D is undetermined. V lost 0 bases, J lost 1 base, and 5 bases lay in between. Germline CDR1 and CDR2: SGHRS and YFSETQ. The CDR3 is made up of 13 amino acids. The CDR3 here is CASSLVQSYEQYF. The CDR3 coding sequence is TGCGCCAGCAGCTTGGTTCAGTCCTACGAGCAGTACTTC.

V gene TRBV7-9 combines with J gene TRBJ2-7; 11 bases line up with TRBD2. Germline CDR1 reads SEHNR; CDR2 reads FQNEAQ (reference sequence). This CDR3 region has 17 residues. V lost 5 bases, J lost 1 base, and 10 bases stayed unmatched. The CDR3 sequence: CASSPLPSGRRSYEQYF. The CDR3 nucleotides are TGTGCCAGCAGCCCTCTTCCTAGCGGGAGGAGGTCCTACGAGCAGTACTTC.

J is TRBJ1-1 and V is TRBV4-2, with no clear D. V shed 0 bases and J shed 2 bases, with 7 bases lying between them. Germline V gives CDR1 LGHNA, CDR2 YNFKEQ. The CDR3 is 14 residues long. Here the CDR3 reads CASSQDYRNTEAFF. DNA of the CDR3: TGTGCCAGCAGCCAAGATTACAGAAACACTGAAGCTTTCTTT.

DNA of the CDR3: TGTGCCAGCAGTGGCAGGGGGCAGGCTAATGAAAAACTGTTTTTT. This codes for CASSGRGQANEKLFF. The chain is built from TRBV2 and TRBJ1-4; 8 bases agree with TRBD1. Trimming took 4 bases from V and 3 from J; bases not matched to a gene: 4. The CDR3 totals 15 residues. From germline, CDR1 is SNHLY and CDR2 FYNNEI. The full variable domain, in which reference TRBV2 and TRBJ1-4 provide the parts outside the CDR3, is EPEVTQTPSHQVTQMGQEVILRCVPISNHLYFYWYRQILGQKVEFLVSFYNNEISEKSEIFDDQFSVERPDGSNFTLKIRSTKLEDSAMYFCASSGRGQANEKLFFGSGTQLSVL.

The V gene is TRBV4-1, the J gene TRBJ1-2; D ambiguous. This CDR3 spans 13 amino acids. Germline assignment: CDR1 MGHRA and CDR2 YSYEKL. Between the trimmed V and J ends, which lost 3 bases and 5 bases, there was a span of 10 bases. The CDR3 loop is CASSHGRLYGYTF. The CDR3 DNA follows: TGCGCCAGCAGCCACGGACGCCTATATGGCTACACCTTC.

This clone has only one observation. The V call is TRBV9, the J call TRBJ1-2, with D unclear. V was trimmed by 4 bases and J by 4 bases, leaving 11 bases between them. The CDR3 is made up of 13 amino acids. Germline V gene sequence: CDR1 SGDLS, CDR2 YYNGEE. The CDR3 loop reads CASSFTGSYGYTF. Written as DNA, the CDR3 is TGTGCCAGCAGCTTCACGGGGTCCTATGGCTACACCTTC.

The rearrangement links TRBV5-1 to TRBJ2-3; 8 bases agree with TRBD2. CDR1 SGHRS and CDR2 YFSETQ come from the germline V gene. V gave up 3 bases and J gave up 3 bases; unmatched junction bases: 6. The CDR3 is made up of 15 amino acids. DNA of the CDR3: TGCGCCAGCAGCTCCAGCGGGAGTAGAACAGATACGCAGTATTTT. This gives the protein CASSSSGSRTDTQYF.

The CDR3 nucleotides read TGTGCCACCAGCAGAGAGTTGGGGGGCTTCACAGATACGCAGTATTTT. Amino acid sequence: CATSRELGGFTDTQYF. The chain carries TRBV15 and TRBJ2-3; D possibly matches TRBD1 or TRBD2 (6 bases each). CDR1 is LNHNV and CDR2 is YYDKDF in the germline V gene (reference sequence). The CDR3 runs to 16 residues. V was cut by 0 bases and J by 2 bases, with 12 bases left in between.

The gene calls are TRBV6-1 and TRBJ1-2, with no clear D. The CDR3 is 14 residues long. V lost 5 bases and J lost 3, with 13 bases in between. Germline loops: CDR1 MNHNS, CDR2 SASEGT. CDR3 in amino acids: CASSSLKSDYGYTF. The CDR3 DNA is TGTGCCAGCAGTAGTCTCAAGTCTGACTATGGCTACACCTTC.